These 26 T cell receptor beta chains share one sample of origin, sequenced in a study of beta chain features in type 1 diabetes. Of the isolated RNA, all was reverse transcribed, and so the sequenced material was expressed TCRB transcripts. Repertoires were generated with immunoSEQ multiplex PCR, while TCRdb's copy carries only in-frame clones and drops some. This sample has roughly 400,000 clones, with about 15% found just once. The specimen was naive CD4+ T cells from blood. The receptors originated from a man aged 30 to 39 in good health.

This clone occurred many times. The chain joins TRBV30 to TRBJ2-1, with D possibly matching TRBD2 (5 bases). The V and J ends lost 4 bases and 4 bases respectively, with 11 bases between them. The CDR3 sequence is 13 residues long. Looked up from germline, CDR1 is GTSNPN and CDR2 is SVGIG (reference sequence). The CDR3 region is CAWTPDLYNEQFF. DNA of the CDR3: TGTGCCTGGACCCCGGACTTGTACAATGAGCAGTTCTTC.

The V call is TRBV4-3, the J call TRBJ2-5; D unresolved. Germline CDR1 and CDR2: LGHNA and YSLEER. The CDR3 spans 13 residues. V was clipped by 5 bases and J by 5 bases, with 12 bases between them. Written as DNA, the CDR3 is TGCGCCAGCAGCTTCGGGCCTGGGGAGACCCAGTACTTC. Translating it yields CASSFGPGETQYF.

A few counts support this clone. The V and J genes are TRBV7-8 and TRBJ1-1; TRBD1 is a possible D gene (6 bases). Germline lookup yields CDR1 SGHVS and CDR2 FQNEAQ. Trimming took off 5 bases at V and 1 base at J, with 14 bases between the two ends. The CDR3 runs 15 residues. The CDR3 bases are TGTGCCAGCAGCGCGACCGGGACACCGAACACTGAAGCTTTCTTT. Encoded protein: CASSATGTPNTEAFF.

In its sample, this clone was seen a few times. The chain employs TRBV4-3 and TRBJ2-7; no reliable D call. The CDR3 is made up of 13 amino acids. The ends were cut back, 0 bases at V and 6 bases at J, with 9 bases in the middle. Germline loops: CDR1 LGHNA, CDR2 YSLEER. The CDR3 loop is CASSQEREGEQYF. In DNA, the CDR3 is TGCGCCAGCAGCCAAGAAAGAGAAGGCGAGCAGTACTTC.

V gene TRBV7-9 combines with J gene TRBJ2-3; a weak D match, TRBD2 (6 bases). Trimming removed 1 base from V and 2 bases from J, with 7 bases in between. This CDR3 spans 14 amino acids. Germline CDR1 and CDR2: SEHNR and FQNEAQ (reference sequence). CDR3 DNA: TGTGCCAGCAGCTTAGGGCGGGACACAGATACGCAGTATTTT. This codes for CASSLGRDTDTQYF.

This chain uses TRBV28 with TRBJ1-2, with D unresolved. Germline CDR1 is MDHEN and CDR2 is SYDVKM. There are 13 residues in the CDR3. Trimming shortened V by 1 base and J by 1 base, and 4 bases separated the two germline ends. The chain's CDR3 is CASSLSDNYGYTF. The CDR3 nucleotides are TGTGCCAGCAGTTTATCGGATAACTATGGCTACACCTTC.

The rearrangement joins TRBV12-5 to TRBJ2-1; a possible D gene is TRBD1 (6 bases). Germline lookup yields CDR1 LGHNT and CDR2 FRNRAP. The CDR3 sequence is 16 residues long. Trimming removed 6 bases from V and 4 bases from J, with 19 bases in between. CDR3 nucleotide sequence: TGTGCTAGTGGACCCGCCTTTCAGGGGCGATACAATGAGCAGTTCTTC. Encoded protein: CASGPAFQGRYNEQFF.

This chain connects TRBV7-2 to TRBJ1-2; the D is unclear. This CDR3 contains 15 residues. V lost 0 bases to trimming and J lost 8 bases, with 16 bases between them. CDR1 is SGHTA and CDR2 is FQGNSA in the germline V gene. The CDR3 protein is CASSLAVAGGVGYTF. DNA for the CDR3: TGTGCCAGCAGCTTAGCTGTGGCAGGAGGAGTCGGCTACACCTTC.

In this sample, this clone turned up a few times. Here the CDR3 reads CASSPAGGIQYF. CDR3 nucleotides: TGTGCCAGCTCACCGGCAGGGGGCATTCAGTACTTC. The V and J genes are TRBV18 and TRBJ2-4; 7 bases match TRBD1. The CDR3 runs to 12 residues. Germline V CDR1 and CDR2: KGHSH, LQKENI. J gave up 9 bases and V 3 bases, and 2 bases lay outside the gene matches.

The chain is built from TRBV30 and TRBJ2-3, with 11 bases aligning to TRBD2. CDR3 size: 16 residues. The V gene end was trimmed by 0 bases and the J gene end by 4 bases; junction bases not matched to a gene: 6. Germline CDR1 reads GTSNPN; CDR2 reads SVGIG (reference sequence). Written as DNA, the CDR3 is TGTGCCTGGAGTGTGGCGACTAGCGGGAAGTCAGATACGCAGTATTTT. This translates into CAWSVATSGKSDTQYF.

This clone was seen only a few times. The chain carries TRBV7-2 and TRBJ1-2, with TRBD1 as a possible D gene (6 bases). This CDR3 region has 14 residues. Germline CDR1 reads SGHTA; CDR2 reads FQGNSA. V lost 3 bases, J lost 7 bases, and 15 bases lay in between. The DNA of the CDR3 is TGTGCCAGCAGCTTGGGGGACATGAGCAGTGGCTACACCTTC. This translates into CASSLGDMSSGYTF. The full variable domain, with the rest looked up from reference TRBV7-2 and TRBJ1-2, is GAGVSQSPSNKVTEKGKDVELRCDPISGHTALYWYRQSLGQGLEFLIYFQGNSAPDKSGLPSDRFSAERTGGSVSTLTIQRTQQEDSAVYLCASSLGDMSSGYTFGSGTRLTVV.

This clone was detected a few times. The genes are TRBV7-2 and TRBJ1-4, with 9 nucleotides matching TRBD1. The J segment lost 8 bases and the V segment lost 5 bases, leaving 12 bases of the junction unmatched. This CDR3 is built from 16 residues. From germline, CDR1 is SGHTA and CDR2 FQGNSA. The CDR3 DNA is TGTGCCAGCAGCACCCGGGGACAGGGAGTTGGGGAAAAACTGTTTTTT. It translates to CASSTRGQGVGEKLFF. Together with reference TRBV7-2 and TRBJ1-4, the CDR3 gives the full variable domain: GAGVSQSPSNKVTEKGKDVELRCDPISGHTALYWYRQSLGQGLEFLIYFQGNSAPDKSGLPSDRFSAERTGGSVSTLTIQRTQQEDSAVYLCASSTRGQGVGEKLFFGSGTQLSVL.

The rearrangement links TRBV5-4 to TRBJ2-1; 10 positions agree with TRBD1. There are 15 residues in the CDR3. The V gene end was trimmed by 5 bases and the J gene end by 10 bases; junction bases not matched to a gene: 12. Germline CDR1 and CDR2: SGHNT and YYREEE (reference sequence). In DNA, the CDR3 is TGTGCCAGCAGTCAAACCGGGACAGGGGTCCCGGAGCAGTTCTTC. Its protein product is CASSQTGTGVPEQFF.

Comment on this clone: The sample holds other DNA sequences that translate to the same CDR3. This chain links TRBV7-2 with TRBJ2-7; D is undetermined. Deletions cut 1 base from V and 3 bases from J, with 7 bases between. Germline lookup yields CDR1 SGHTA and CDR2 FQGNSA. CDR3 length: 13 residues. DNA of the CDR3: TGTGCCAGCAGCTTAGGTCGCGGCTACGAGCAGTACTTC. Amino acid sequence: CASSLGRGYEQYF.

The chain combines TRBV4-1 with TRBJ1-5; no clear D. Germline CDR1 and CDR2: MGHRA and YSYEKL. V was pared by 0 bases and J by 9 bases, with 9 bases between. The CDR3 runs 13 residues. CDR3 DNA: TGCGCCAGCAGCCAAGATATACGGGCGCCCCAGCATTTT. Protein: CASSQDIRAPQHF.

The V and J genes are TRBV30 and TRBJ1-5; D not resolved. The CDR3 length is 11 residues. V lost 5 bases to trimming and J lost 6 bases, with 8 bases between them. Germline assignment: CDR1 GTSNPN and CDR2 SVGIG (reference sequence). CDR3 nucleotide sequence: TGTGCCTGGGGAAGAGGTCAGCCCCAGCATTTT. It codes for CAWGRGQPQHF.

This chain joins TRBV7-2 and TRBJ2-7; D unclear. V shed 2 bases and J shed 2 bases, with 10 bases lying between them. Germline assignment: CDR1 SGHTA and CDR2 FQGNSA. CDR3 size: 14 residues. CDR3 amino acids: CASSLSGSTYEQYF. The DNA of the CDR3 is TGTGCCAGCAGCTTATCCGGGTCCACCTACGAGCAGTACTTC.

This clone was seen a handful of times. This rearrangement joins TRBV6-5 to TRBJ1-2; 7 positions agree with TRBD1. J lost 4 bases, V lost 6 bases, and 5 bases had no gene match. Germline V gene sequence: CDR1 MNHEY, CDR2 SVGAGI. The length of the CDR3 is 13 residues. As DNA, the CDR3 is TGTGCCAGCAGCCGGACAGGCCTCTATGGCTACACCTTC. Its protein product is CASSRTGLYGYTF.

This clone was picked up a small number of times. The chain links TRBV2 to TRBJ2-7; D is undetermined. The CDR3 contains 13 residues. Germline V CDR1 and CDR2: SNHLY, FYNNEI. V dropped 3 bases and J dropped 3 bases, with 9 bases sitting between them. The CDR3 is CASSDGVNYEQYF. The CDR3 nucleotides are TGTGCCAGCAGTGACGGTGTAAACTACGAGCAGTACTTC.

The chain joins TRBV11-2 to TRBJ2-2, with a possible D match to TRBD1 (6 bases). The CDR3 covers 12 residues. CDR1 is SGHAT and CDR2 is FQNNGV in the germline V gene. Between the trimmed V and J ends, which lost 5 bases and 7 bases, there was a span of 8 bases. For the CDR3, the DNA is TGTGCCAGCAGCCGAGGGGGCGGGGAGCTGTTTTTT. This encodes CASSRGGGELFF.

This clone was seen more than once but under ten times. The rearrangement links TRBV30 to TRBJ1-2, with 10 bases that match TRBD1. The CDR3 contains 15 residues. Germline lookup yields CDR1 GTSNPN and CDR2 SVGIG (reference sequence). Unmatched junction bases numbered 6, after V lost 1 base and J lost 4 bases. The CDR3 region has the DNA TGTGCCTGGAGTGAGGACAGGGGGGCTACCTATGGCTACACCTTC. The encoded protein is CAWSEDRGATYGYTF. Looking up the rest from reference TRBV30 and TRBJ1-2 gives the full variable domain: SQTIHQWPATLVQPVGSPLSLECTVEGTSNPNLYWYRQAAGRGLQLLFYSVGIGQISSEVPQNLSASRPQDRQFILSSKKLLLSDSGFYLCAWSEDRGATYGYTFGSGTRLTVV.

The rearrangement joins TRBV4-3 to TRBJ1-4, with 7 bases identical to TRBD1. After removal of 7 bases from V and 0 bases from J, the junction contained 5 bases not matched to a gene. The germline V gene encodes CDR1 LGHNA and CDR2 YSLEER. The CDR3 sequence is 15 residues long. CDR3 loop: CASTRDSATNEKLFF. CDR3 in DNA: TGCGCCAGCACCCGGGACAGTGCAACTAATGAAAAACTGTTTTTT.

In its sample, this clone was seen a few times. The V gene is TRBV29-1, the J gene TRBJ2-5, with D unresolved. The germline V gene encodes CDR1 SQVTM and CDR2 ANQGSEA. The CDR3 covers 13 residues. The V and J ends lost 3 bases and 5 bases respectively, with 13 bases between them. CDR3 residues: CSVDRQVLETQYF. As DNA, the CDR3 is TGCAGCGTTGACCGTCAGGTCCTGGAGACCCAGTACTTC.

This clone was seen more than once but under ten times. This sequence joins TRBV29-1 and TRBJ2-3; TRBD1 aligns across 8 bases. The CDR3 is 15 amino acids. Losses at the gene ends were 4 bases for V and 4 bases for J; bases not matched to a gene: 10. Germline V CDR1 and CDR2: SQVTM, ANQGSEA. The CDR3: CSVGTGKRRADTQYF. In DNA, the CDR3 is TGCAGCGTTGGGACAGGGAAAAGGCGCGCAGATACGCAGTATTTT.

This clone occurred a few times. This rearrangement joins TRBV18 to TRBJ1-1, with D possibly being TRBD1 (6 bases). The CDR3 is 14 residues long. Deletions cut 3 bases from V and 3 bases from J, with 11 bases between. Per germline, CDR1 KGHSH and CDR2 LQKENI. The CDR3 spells CASSPLTGYTEAFF. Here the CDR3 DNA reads TGTGCCAGCTCACCCTTGACAGGTTACACTGAAGCTTTCTTT.

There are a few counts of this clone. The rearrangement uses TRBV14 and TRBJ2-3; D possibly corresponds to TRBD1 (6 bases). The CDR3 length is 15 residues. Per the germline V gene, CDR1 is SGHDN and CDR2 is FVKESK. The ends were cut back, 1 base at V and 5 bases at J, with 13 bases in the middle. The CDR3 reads CASSQVTGLRDTQYF. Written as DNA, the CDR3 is TGTGCCAGCAGCCAAGTAACAGGGCTAAGAGATACGCAGTATTTT.